This passage covers 31 T cell receptor beta chains from one sample sequenced in a study of CD8 T cells in Susac syndrome. A quantity of roughly 0.5 to 1 ug RNA underwent reverse transcription using random hexamers. TCRdb re-called the immunoSEQ multiplex PCR reads through MiXCR, storing one row per CDR3 protein. The data show roughly 200,000 distinct CDR3 sequences, around 95% seen once. Sequences were obtained from CD4+ T cells from PBMCs. The receptor set was obtained from a human donor with multiple sclerosis.

The CDR3 is CASSDPASGPGELFF. In nucleotides, the CDR3 is TGTGCCAGCAGCGACCCTGCCTCAGGCCCCGGGGAGCTGTTTTTT. The J gene is TRBJ2-2, the V gene TRBV5-4; D remains unclear. V shed 4 bases and J shed 6 bases, with 16 bases lying between them. Germline loops: CDR1 SGHNT, CDR2 YYREEE (reference sequence). The length of the CDR3 is 15 residues.

V and J are TRBV15 and TRBJ1-2; maybe TRBD1 (5 bases). With 1 base removed from V and 4 bases from J, the gap between germline ends came to 16 bases. The CDR3 runs 16 residues. Germline V gene sequence: CDR1 LNHNV, CDR2 YYDKDF (reference sequence). As DNA, the CDR3 is TGTGCCACCAGCAGAGCCGGGGCAGGAGGGGCCTATGGCTACACCTTC. This translates into CATSRAGAGGAYGYTF.

The rearrangement joins TRBV27 to TRBJ2-7; D perhaps matches TRBD1 (6 bases). The CDR3 loop spans 13 amino acids. The V gene's germline CDR1 is MNHEY and CDR2 SMNVEV (reference sequence). V was pared by 3 bases and J by 3 bases, with 9 bases between. CDR3 sequence: CASSFQGNYEQYF. The CDR3 nucleotides are TGTGCCAGCAGTTTTCAGGGGAACTACGAGCAGTACTTC.

The V and J genes are TRBV7-9 and TRBJ2-1, with D uncertain. With 1 base removed from V and 3 bases from J, the gap between germline ends came to 10 bases. The CDR3 consists of 15 residues. Germline CDR1 reads SEHNR; CDR2 reads FQNEAQ (reference sequence). The CDR3 sequence: CASSLVLSGYNEQFF. The CDR3 coding sequence is TGTGCCAGCAGCTTAGTCCTCTCGGGCTACAATGAGCAGTTCTTC.

The chain recombines TRBV29-1 with TRBJ2-1, with 8 positions matching TRBD1. The germline V gene has CDR1 SQVTM and CDR2 ANQGSEA. V gave up 6 bases and J gave up 7 bases; unmatched junction bases: 8. The CDR3 consists of 13 residues. The CDR3 loop reads CSVDREVRNEQFF. DNA for the CDR3: TGCAGCGTGGACAGGGAGGTCAGGAATGAGCAGTTCTTC.

This clonotype was observed once. J is TRBJ2-7 and V is TRBV6-2 or TRBV6-3; tentatively, D is TRBD1 (5 bases). This CDR3 is built from 12 residues. Germline V gene lookup returns CDR1 MNHEY and CDR2 SVGEGT. V lost 6 bases and J 1 base, leaving 7 bases between the germline ends. The CDR3 loop is CASRPGSYEQYF. In nucleotides, the CDR3 is TGTGCCAGCAGGCCAGGGTCCTACGAGCAGTACTTC.

This chain uses TRBV28 with TRBJ2-7, with a weak D call TRBD2 (5 bases). The CDR3 contains 14 residues. Trimming shortened V by 2 bases and J by 0 bases, and 8 bases separated the two germline ends. Germline V gives CDR1 MDHEN, CDR2 SYDVKM. The CDR3 nucleotides are TGTGCCAGCAGTTTACCGGGAAACTCCTACGAGCAGTACTTC. It translates to CASSLPGNSYEQYF.

With regard to this clonotype: One junction end does not reproduce the germline sequence, and a read error may be involved. The CDR3 protein is CASSPDSKDTQYF. CDR3 bases: TGTGCCAGCTCCCCCGACAGCAAAGATACGCAGTATTTT. This chain joins TRBV18 and TRBJ2-3; D may be TRBD1 (5 bases). CDR1 and CDR2 from the germline V gene are KGHSH and LQKENI. CDR3 length: 13 residues.

This chain uses TRBV5-4 with TRBJ1-2; D might be TRBD1 (5 bases). Trimming cost V 0 bases and J 8 bases, with 14 bases left between them. Germline V CDR1 and CDR2: SGHNT, YYREEE (reference sequence). This CDR3 contains 14 residues. CDR3 amino acids: CASSLGGSPFGYTF. CDR3 bases: TGTGCCAGCAGCTTGGGGGGCAGTCCTTTCGGCTACACCTTC.

This chain joins TRBV18 and TRBJ2-3, with D perhaps matching TRBD2 (6 bases). The CDR3 runs 15 residues. The V and J ends lost 2 bases and 2 bases respectively, with 11 bases between them. Germline V gives CDR1 KGHSH, CDR2 LQKENI. The CDR3: CASSPTGGHTDTQYF. The CDR3 bases are TGTGCCAGCTCACCAACCGGAGGGCACACAGATACGCAGTATTTT.

This rearrangement joins TRBV20-1 to TRBJ1-5; 7 bases are a match to TRBD1. V shed 2 bases, J shed 6 bases, and the junction held 7 bases outside the gene matches. The CDR3 loop spans 14 amino acids. Germline V gene sequence: CDR1 DFQATT, CDR2 SNEGSKA (reference sequence). CDR3 amino acids: CSARLRQGSQPQHF. CDR3 coding DNA: TGCAGTGCTAGATTAAGACAGGGCTCTCAGCCCCAGCATTTT.

V gene TRBV7-8 combines with J gene TRBJ2-5; tentatively, D is TRBD2 (6 bases). Trimming took 1 base from V and 7 from J, leaving 7 bases between them. Germline V gene lookup returns CDR1 SGHVS and CDR2 FQNEAQ. The CDR3 spans 12 residues. The CDR3 here is CASSLVEGTQYF. Here the CDR3 DNA reads TGTGCCAGCAGCTTAGTGGAGGGGACCCAGTACTTC. The whole variable domain, remainder taken from reference TRBV7-8 and TRBJ2-5, is GAGVSQSPRYKVAKRGQDVALRCDPISGHVSLFWYQQALGQGPEFLTYFQNEAQLDKSGLPSDRFFAERPEGSVSTLKIQRTQQEDSAVYLCASSLVEGTQYFGPGTRLLVL.

This chain connects TRBV15 to TRBJ2-3; TRBD1 or TRBD2 may be the D gene (6 bases each). Trimming removed 5 bases at V and 6 bases at J, with 21 bases between. The CDR3 length is 16 residues. Germline assignment: CDR1 LNHNV and CDR2 YYDKDF (reference sequence). The CDR3 nucleotides read TGTGCCACCAGCCGAGGGATCGGGGGCTTAGCGGATACGCAGTATTTT. Protein product: CATSRGIGGLADTQYF.

The rearrangement joins TRBV9 to TRBJ2-3, with TRBD1 matching 10 bases. This CDR3 has 17 residues. CDR1 and CDR2 (germline): SGDLS, YYNGEE. The J segment lost 4 bases and the V segment lost 3 bases, leaving 11 bases of the junction unmatched. The CDR3 region is CASSAGVRDRGPDTQYF. In DNA, the CDR3 is TGTGCCAGCAGCGCAGGTGTCCGGGACAGGGGACCAGATACGCAGTATTTT.

This chain uses TRBV20-1 with TRBJ1-5; the D is unclear. The length of the CDR3 is 13 residues. CDR1 and CDR2 (germline): DFQATT, SNEGSKA (reference sequence). Trimming left V 4 bases short and J 0 bases short, with 7 bases between. The CDR3 spells CSATEDSNQPQHF. CDR3 nucleotides: TGCAGTGCTACAGAGGATAGCAATCAGCCCCAGCATTTT.

CDR3 sequence: CASSPNGGDSNQPQHF. CDR3 DNA sequence: TGTGCCAGCTCACCAAACGGGGGGGATAGCAATCAGCCCCAGCATTTT. V is TRBV18 and J is TRBJ1-5; a weak D match, TRBD1 (5 bases). With 2 bases removed from V and 0 bases from J, the gap between germline ends came to 11 bases. In germline, CDR1 is KGHSH, CDR2 LQKENI. This CDR3 region has 16 residues.

This chain connects TRBV20-1 to TRBJ1-1; D is possibly TRBD1 (5 bases). Germline V gene data show CDR1 as DFQATT and CDR2 as SNEGSKA (reference sequence). This CDR3 has 12 amino acids. Trimming pared 5 bases from V and 3 bases from J, leaving 10 bases between. This chain's CDR3 is CSAGQGDTEAFF. CDR3 DNA sequence: TGCAGTGCTGGGCAGGGAGACACTGAAGCTTTCTTT.

The chain couples TRBV29-1 to TRBJ2-7, with TRBD1 as a possible D gene (6 bases). Between the trimmed V and J ends, which lost 6 bases and 3 bases, there was a span of 12 bases. The germline CDR1 and CDR2 sequences are SQVTM and ANQGSEA. The CDR3 is made up of 12 amino acids. The DNA for the CDR3 is TGCAGCGTCAGCTGGACAGACTACGAGCAGTACTTC. Translation: CSVSWTDYEQYF.

This clonotype was found once. This sequence joins TRBV12-3 or TRBV12-4 and TRBJ1-4, with D uncertain. The V end lost 7 bases, the J end lost 8 bases, and 17 bases lay between the germline ends. The CDR3 consists of 14 residues. The CDR3 reads CASTIRAGQEKLFF. The CDR3 nucleotides are TGTGCCAGCACCATCCGGGCAGGCCAGGAAAAACTGTTTTTT.

This rearrangement joins TRBV6-5 to TRBJ1-2; D unresolved. The V end was cut by 10 bases, the J end by 3 bases, with 21 bases between. The CDR3 consists of 15 residues. Germline values: CDR1 MNHEY, CDR2 SVGAGI. The DNA of the CDR3 is TGTGCCATCAAGACTACCCGGACTGGGGACTATGGCTACACCTTC. Translated, it gives CAIKTTRTGDYGYTF.

This CDR3 reads CASSIKGDWTEAFF. CDR3 coding DNA: TGTGCCAGCAGCATTAAGGGAGATTGGACTGAAGCTTTCTTT. V gene TRBV3-1 combines with J gene TRBJ1-1, with D unclear. V was clipped by 5 bases and J by 5 bases, with 15 bases between them. Per the germline V gene, CDR1 is LGHDT and CDR2 is YNNKEL (reference sequence). CDR3 size: 14 residues.

The chain couples TRBV30 to TRBJ2-7; no firm D call. The CDR3 length is 12 residues. Germline V gene sequence: CDR1 GTSNPN, CDR2 SVGIG (reference sequence). V lost 1 base, J lost 2 bases, and 6 bases lay in between. The CDR3 is CAWSDRPYEQYF. The CDR3 DNA is TGTGCCTGGAGTGATCGGCCCTACGAGCAGTACTTC.

V and J are TRBV12-3 or TRBV12-4 and TRBJ1-1; TRBD1 aligns across 8 bases. The CDR3 totals 15 residues. Trimming removed 1 base from V and 4 bases from J; junction bases left unmatched: 5. Here the CDR3 reads CASSLVQGASTEAFF. The CDR3, as DNA: TGTGCCAGCAGTTTAGTTCAGGGGGCCAGCACTGAAGCTTTCTTT.

The DNA for the CDR3 is TGTGCCAGCAGCTTAGAGAGGTGGGGTCCCTACGAGCAGTACTTC. Amino acid sequence: CASSLERWGPYEQYF. The genes are TRBV13 and TRBJ2-7; no reliable D call. Germline CDR1 and CDR2: PRHDT and FYEKMQ (reference sequence). With 1 base removed from V and 2 bases from J, the gap between germline ends came to 12 bases. The length of the CDR3 is 15 residues.

The chain uses TRBV15 and TRBJ1-2, with 7 bases identical to TRBD1. From germline, CDR1 is LNHNV and CDR2 YYDKDF (reference sequence). J lost 2 bases, V lost 1 base, and 13 bases had no gene match. The CDR3 has 18 residues. CDR3 coding DNA: TGTGCCACCAGCAGAGGACGGGCAGGGGGAGTTGAAAACTATGGCTACACCTTC. This sequence encodes CATSRGRAGGVENYGYTF.

This chain connects TRBV28 to TRBJ2-7, with 7 bases matching TRBD1. This CDR3 is built from 15 residues. V was clipped by 2 bases and J by 7 bases; unmatched bases: 11. Germline loops: CDR1 MDHEN, CDR2 SYDVKM. As DNA, the CDR3 is TGTGCCAGCAGTTTAGCCGGGACAGAGTCTAGGGAGCAGTACTTC. Its translation: CASSLAGTESREQYF.

The rearrangement joins TRBV30 to TRBJ2-7, with D possibly matching TRBD2 (6 bases). Germline V gene lookup returns CDR1 GTSNPN and CDR2 SVGIG (reference sequence). The germline V and J ends were trimmed by 2 bases and 5 bases, with 19 bases remaining between them. The CDR3 runs 15 residues. The CDR3 protein is CAWSFGGPTLDEQYF. The DNA of the CDR3 is TGTGCCTGGAGTTTCGGGGGTCCCACTTTGGACGAGCAGTACTTC.

The genes are TRBV12-3 or TRBV12-4 and TRBJ2-1, with D possibly TRBD1 on 7 matching bases. CDR3 length equals 11 residues. Trimming cost V 9 bases and J 9 bases, with 12 bases left between them. Here the CDR3 DNA reads TGTGCCAGTCAGGGGGGTATTGAGCAGTTCTTC. It encodes CASQGGIEQFF.

The chain is built from TRBV15 and TRBJ2-1, with 8 bases matching TRBD2. Per germline, CDR1 LNHNV and CDR2 YYDKDF (reference sequence). The ends lost 8 bases at V and 0 bases at J; junction bases unmatched: 9. This CDR3 is 16 amino acids long. The CDR3 region is CATLTSGESSYNEQFF. CDR3 sequence (DNA): TGTGCCACCCTCACTAGCGGAGAAAGCTCCTACAATGAGCAGTTCTTC.

This clonotype was counted a single time. The chain combines TRBV7-2 with TRBJ2-7; 10 bases agree with TRBD1. The CDR3 spans 13 residues. Germline V gene lookup returns CDR1 SGHTA and CDR2 FQGNSA. V was pared by 6 bases and J by 6 bases, with 5 bases of the junction left unmatched. CDR3 bases: TGTGCCAGCAGTCAAGGGGACAGGGGCGAGCAGTACTTC. Its translation: CASSQGDRGEQYF.

The J gene is TRBJ2-3, the V gene TRBV28; the match to TRBD2 covers 7 bases. Losses at the gene ends were 4 bases for V and 4 bases for J; bases not matched to a gene: 14. This CDR3 contains 17 residues. The germline gives CDR1 MDHEN, CDR2 SYDVKM. CDR3 sequence reads: CASSSPLGLADADTQYF. The CDR3, as DNA: TGTGCCAGCAGTTCCCCCCTTGGCCTAGCGGACGCAGATACGCAGTATTTT.